The T cell receptor beta chain described here comes from a study of regulatory T cells in long-lasting Graves disease. The wider study: Over-5-year antithyroid drug use with positive TSH receptor antibodies defined persistent Graves' disease in the study. Overall study findings and caveats: Whereas new patients shared 950 to 1,000 public clonotypes, persistent patients shared more, at about 2,700.

Germline values: CDR1 GTSNPN, CDR2 SVGIG (reference sequence). The CDR3 contains 14 residues. Trimming took 0 bases from V and 7 from J, leaving 16 bases between them. Both iRepertoire HTBI primers and Arm-PCR of CDR3 regions were used to build the TCR beta libraries. TCRdb re-called the multiplex PCR reads with MiXCR, one entry per CDR3 protein. The sample records 360,000 or so distinct CDR3 sequences, approximately 23% being singletons. A note on this clonotype: Its antigen is unidentified.

Time point noted: persistent/refractory GD, antithyroid drugs over 5 years with positive TRAb. Making the TCR library involved RNA that had been extracted from PBMCs. The chain joins TRBV30 to TRBJ2-7, with D unresolved. This receptor was obtained from a middle-aged woman with Graves disease. Sample: peripheral blood mononuclear cells (PBMCs), taken when the disease was refractory, from a patient treated with antithyroid drugs. CDR3 coding DNA: TGTGCCTGGAGTGTACCGCTGAGTTTGAGGGAGCAGTACTTC. Amino acids: CAWSVPLSLREQYF.